The clone carrying this T cell receptor (beta chain) was detected many times. Antigen unknown. After constant-region reverse-primer amplification, full-length variable regions underwent semi-nested PCR with Nested Universal Primer A. In TCRdb, the 5' RACE reads were re-called with MiXCR into one record per CDR3 protein. The data hold roughly 45,000 distinct CDR3 sequences, with over 20% observed a single time. Tregs were sorted as CD4+CD25+CD127-/low cells. Per germline, CDR1 MNHEY and CDR2 SVGAGI. The V and J ends lost 4 bases and 0 bases respectively, with 8 bases between them. The CDR3 consists of 14 residues. Broader study findings: Greatest tumor Treg TCR overlap was with tumor naive CD4+ cells. Tumor memory CD4+ T cell TCR gene usage was found to cluster with blood and lymph node memory CD4+ cells and with lymph node naive CD4+ cells.

The rearrangement joins TRBV6-5 to TRBJ2-3, with D possibly matching TRBD2 (6 bases). Sequencing was done on a sample of Tregs sorted from a lymph node. The sequence was obtained from a female donor with breast cancer. Here the CDR3 reads CASSLGGSTDTQYF. Here the CDR3 DNA reads TGTGCCAGCAGTTTGGGGGGAAGCACAGATACGCAGTATTTT.